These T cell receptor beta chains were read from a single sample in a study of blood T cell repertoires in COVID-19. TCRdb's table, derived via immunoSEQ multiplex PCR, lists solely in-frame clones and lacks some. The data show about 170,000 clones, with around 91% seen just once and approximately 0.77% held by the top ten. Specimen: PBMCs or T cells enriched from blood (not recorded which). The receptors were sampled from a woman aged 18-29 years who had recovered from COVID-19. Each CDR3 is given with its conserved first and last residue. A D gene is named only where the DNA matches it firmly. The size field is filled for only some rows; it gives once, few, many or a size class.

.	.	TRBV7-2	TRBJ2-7	CASSSGLAPYEQYF	TGTGCCAGCAGCTCCGGGCTAGCTCCCTACGAGCAGTACTTC
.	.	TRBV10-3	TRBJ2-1	CAISAGGMNEQFF	TGTGCCATCTCGGCAGGGGGGATGAATGAGCAGTTCTTC
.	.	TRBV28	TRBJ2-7	CASSFQARLEQYF	TGTGCCAGCAGTTTTCAGGCCCGTCTCGAGCAGTACTTC
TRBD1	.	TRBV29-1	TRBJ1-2	CSVVQGGNYGYTF	TGCAGCGTTGTCCAGGGGGGCAACTATGGCTACACCTTC
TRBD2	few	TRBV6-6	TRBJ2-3	CASSPGGELAGAFTQYF	TGTGCCAGCAGTCCCGGTGGGGAACTAGCGGGGGCTTTTACGCAGTATTTT
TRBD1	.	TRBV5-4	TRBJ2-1	CASSPRDRSYNEQFF	TGTGCCAGCAGCCCCCGGGACAGGTCCTACAATGAGCAGTTCTTC
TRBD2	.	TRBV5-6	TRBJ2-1	CASSFFGRVYNEQFF	TGTGCCAGCAGCTTTTTCGGGAGGGTCTACAATGAGCAGTTCTTC
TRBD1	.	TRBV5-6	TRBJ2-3	CASSVQGATDTQYF	TGTGCCAGCAGCGTACAGGGGGCAACAGATACGCAGTATTTT
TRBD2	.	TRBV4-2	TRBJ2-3	CASSQVPPGTRGSDTQYF	TGTGCCAGCAGCCAAGTTCCTCCCGGGACTAGAGGGTCAGATACGCAGTATTTT
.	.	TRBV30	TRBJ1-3	CAWSPGSGNTIYF	TGTGCCTGGAGCCCAGGGTCTGGAAACACCATATATTTT
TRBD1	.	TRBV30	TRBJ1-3	CAWSRTGSSGNTIYF	TGTGCCTGGAGTAGGACAGGGAGCTCTGGAAACACCATATATTTT
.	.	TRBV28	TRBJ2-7	CASRLDLWAYEQYF	TGTGCCAGCCGCCTTGACTTGTGGGCCTACGAGCAGTACTTC
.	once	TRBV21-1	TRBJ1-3	CASRSLTGTSGNTIYF	TGTGCCAGCAGATCCCTGACAGGGACCTCTGGAAACACCATATATTTT
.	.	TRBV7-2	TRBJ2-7	CASSLGTGSQRNEQYF	TGTGCCAGCAGCTTAGGGACCGGGAGCCAGAGGAACGAGCAGTACTTC
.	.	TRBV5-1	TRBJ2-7	CASSGEPGTPVYF	TGCGCCAGCAGCGGGGAACCCGGGACTCCAGTGTACTTC
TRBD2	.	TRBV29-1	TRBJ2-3	CSVIEREGRKDTQYF	TGCAGCGTTATTGAGCGGGAGGGCCGTAAAGATACGCAGTATTTT
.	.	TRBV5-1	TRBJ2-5	CASSLGNGQETQYF	TGCGCCAGCAGCTTGGGTAATGGTCAGGAGACCCAGTACTTC
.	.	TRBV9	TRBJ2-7	CASSVETGFGEQYF	TGTGCCAGCAGCGTAGAGACAGGATTCGGCGAGCAGTACTTC
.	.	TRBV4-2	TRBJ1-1	CASSQGTDVYTEAFF	TGTGCCAGCAGCCAAGGGACAGATGTATACACTGAAGCTTTCTTT
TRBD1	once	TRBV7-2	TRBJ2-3	CASSIGTVPTDTQYF	TGTGCCAGCAGCATAGGGACAGTCCCCACAGATACGCAGTATTTT
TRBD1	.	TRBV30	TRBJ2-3	CAGDRVGTDTQYF	TGTGCCGGAGACAGGGTTGGCACAGATACGCAGTATTTT
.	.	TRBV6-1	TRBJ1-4	CASSERRGSNEKLFF	TGTGCCAGCAGTGAAAGGAGGGGTTCTAATGAAAAACTGTTTTTT
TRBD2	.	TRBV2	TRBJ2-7	CASSEGLDIYEQYF	TGTGCCAGCAGCGAGGGACTAGATATCTACGAGCAGTACTTC
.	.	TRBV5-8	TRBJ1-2	CASSEQGLAGGYTF	TGTGCCAGCAGCGAGCAGGGGCTGGCAGGTGGCTACACCTTC
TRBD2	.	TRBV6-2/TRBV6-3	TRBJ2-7	CASSLAGSSYEQYF	TGTGCCAGCAGCCTAGCGGGGTCCTCCTACGAGCAGTACTTC
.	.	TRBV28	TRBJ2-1	CASNGRYNEQFF	TGTGCCAGCAATGGGAGGTACAATGAGCAGTTCTTC
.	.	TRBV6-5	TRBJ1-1	CAGSRGPYDTEAFF	TGTGCCGGGAGCCGCGGGCCCTACGACACTGAAGCTTTCTTT
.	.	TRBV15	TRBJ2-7	CATSRGPGTYEQYF	TGTGCCACCAGCAGAGGTCCAGGGACCTACGAGCAGTACTTC
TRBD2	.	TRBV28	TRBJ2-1	CASTDRTSAEYNEQFF	TGTGCCAGCACTGACCGGACTAGCGCAGAATACAATGAGCAGTTCTTC
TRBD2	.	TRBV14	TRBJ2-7	CASSQVGGGLDEQYF	TGTGCCAGCAGCCAAGTTGGCGGGGGGCTCGACGAGCAGTACTTC
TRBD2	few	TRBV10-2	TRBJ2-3	CASSDSREGPGDTQYF	TGCGCCAGCAGTGATTCGAGGGAGGGCCCCGGAGATACGCAGTATTTT
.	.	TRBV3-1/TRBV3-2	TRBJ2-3	CASSQATPGLGTDTQYF	TGTGCCAGCAGCCAAGCTACCCCGGGACTGGGCACAGATACGCAGTATTTT
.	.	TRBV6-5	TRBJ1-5	CASSYRGRDQPQHF	TGTGCCAGCAGTTACCGGGGGAGGGATCAGCCCCAGCATTTT
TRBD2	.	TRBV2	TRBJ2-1	CASSEFGTSGYLRGNEQFF	TGTGCCAGCAGTGAATTCGGGACTAGCGGGTATTTACGGGGGAATGAGCAGTTCTTC
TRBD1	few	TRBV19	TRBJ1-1	CASNLFRQGTAEAFF	TGTGCCAGTAACCTTTTTAGACAGGGGACCGCTGAAGCTTTCTTT
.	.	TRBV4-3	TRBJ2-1	CASSQESDSRSYNEQFF	TGCGCCAGCAGCCAAGAGTCAGACAGTCGCTCCTACAATGAGCAGTTCTTC
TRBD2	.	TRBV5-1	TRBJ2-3	CASSLRTSGLDTQYF	TGCGCCAGCAGCTTACGGACTAGCGGGTTAGATACGCAGTATTTT
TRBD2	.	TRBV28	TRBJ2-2	CASSVAGVTGELFF	TGTGCCAGCAGTGTAGCGGGAGTTACCGGGGAGCTGTTTTTT
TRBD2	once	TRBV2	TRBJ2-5	CASPGTREGETQYF	TGTGCCAGCCCCGGGACCAGGGAGGGGGAGACCCAGTACTTC
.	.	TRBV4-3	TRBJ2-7	CASSQQWAGRIYEQYF	TGCGCCAGCAGCCAACAGTGGGCGGGAAGGATCTACGAGCAGTACTTC
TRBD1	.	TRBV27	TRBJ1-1	CASSSPFQTGMNTEAFF	TGTGCCAGCAGTTCGCCCTTCCAGACAGGGATGAACACTGAAGCTTTCTTT
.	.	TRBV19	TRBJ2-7	CASSKLPSYEQYF	TGTGCCAGTAGTAAGCTACCTAGCTACGAGCAGTACTTC
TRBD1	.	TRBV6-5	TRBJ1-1	CASSWDRKGAEAFF	TGTGCCAGCAGTTGGGACAGGAAAGGTGCTGAAGCTTTCTTT
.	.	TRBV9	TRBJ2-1	CASSPWRGNTYNEQFF	TGTGCCAGCAGCCCCTGGCGGGGAAATACATACAATGAGCAGTTCTTC
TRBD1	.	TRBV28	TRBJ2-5	CASFRTGLQGIETQYF	TGTGCCAGCTTTAGGACAGGACTCCAGGGTATAGAGACCCAGTACTTC
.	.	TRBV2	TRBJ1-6	CASSEGRPGSPLHF	TGTGCCAGCAGTGAAGGGAGGCCAGGTTCACCCCTCCACTTT
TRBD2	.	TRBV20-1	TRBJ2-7	CSASQAKLAGIYEQYF	TGCAGTGCTAGTCAGGCTAAACTAGCGGGGATCTACGAGCAGTACTTC
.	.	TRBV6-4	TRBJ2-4	CAPETFNGLDKNIQYF	TGTGCCCCTGAGACATTCAACGGTTTGGACAAAAACATTCAGTACTTC
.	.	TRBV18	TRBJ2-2	CASSPRADNTGELFF	TGTGCCAGCTCACCACGGGCAGATAACACCGGGGAGCTGTTTTTT
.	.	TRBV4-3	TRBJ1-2	CASSHLPGTGYGYTF	TGCGCCAGCAGCCACTTACCCGGCACAGGGTATGGCTACACCTTC
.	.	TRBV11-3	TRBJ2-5	CASSFNRGETQYF	TGTGCCAGCAGCTTTAACAGAGGGGAGACCCAGTACTTC
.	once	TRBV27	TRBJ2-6	CASSLVGHSGANVLTF	TGTGCCAGCAGTTTAGTGGGACATTCAGGGGCCAACGTCCTGACTTTC
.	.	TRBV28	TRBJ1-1	CASSPQHTEAFF	TGTGCCAGCAGTCCACAGCACACTGAAGCTTTCTTT
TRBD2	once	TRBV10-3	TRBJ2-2	CAISDRGTSGSGTGELFF	TGTGCCATCAGTGATAGGGGGACTAGCGGGAGTGGCACCGGGGAGCTGTTTTTT
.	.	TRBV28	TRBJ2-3	CASSLRERTDTQYF	TGTGCCAGCAGCTTAAGGGAGCGCACAGATACGCAGTATTTT
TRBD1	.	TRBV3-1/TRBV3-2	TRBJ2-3	CASSQDRRDRGTDTQYF	TGTGCCAGCAGCCAAGATCGGAGGGACAGGGGAACAGATACGCAGTATTTT
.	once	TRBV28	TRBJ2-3	CASSPPMFSTDTQYF	TGTGCCAGCAGTCCCCCAATGTTCAGCACAGATACGCAGTATTTT
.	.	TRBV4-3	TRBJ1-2	CASSQEGTGQYGYTF	TGCGCCAGCAGCCAAGAAGGAACAGGGCAATATGGCTACACCTTC
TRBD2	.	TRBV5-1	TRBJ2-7	CASSSPLSSGGYEQYF	TGCGCCAGCAGCTCCCCTCTATCCAGCGGGGGGTACGAGCAGTACTTC
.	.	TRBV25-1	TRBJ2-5	CASNGLARETQYF	TGTGCCAGCAATGGTCTAGCTCGGGAGACCCAGTACTTC